This T cell receptor (beta chain) was recovered during a study of regulatory T cells in long-lasting Graves disease. Looking at the study overall: Prior antithyroid drug treatment in newly diagnosed Graves' patients lasted under 3 months. Findings and caveats of the study: Persistent-disease Graves' patients showed less TCR diversity than new cases.

Germline CDR1 and CDR2: KGHDR and SFDVKD. CDR3 length equals 16 residues. V trimming: 1 base; J trimming: 0 bases; junction bases outside the gene matches: 3. With iRepertoire HTBI primers and Arm-PCR of CDR3 regions, TCR beta libraries were built. In TCRdb, the multiplex PCR reads were re-called with MiXCR into one record per CDR3 protein. The sample lists about 530,000 distinct CDR3 sequences, roughly a sixth seen once, with 20% to 30% in the top ten. In this sample, this clonotype turned up a few times. As yet, its antigen is unknown. Documented time point: newly diagnosed GD, antithyroid drugs for less than 3 months. Scientists built the TCR library using RNA that was extracted from PBMCs. As collected, the peripheral blood samples measured 7.5 to 10 milliliters each and went into EDTA tubes. The data also belong to a second study, concerning T cells in Graves' hyperthyroidism and ophthalmopathy. That source adds: Initially, a first-round RT-PCR of the TCR CDR3 employed the HTBI primer set.

The source of this sequence is a woman aged 40-65 years with Graves disease. The chain joins TRBV24-1 to TRBJ2-3; the match to TRBD2 covers 7 bases. The sequences come from peripheral blood mononuclear cells (PBMCs), collected at new diagnosis, from a patient treated with antithyroid drugs. The CDR3 sequence is CATSDLVRGSTDTQYF. The CDR3 nucleotides are TGTGCCACCAGTGATTTAGTGCGGGGGAGCACAGATACGCAGTATTTT.